This TCR beta chain was sequenced for a study of cytomegalovirus exposure and HLA in healthy donors. Whole-study results and caveats: V- and J-gene trimming of TCR beta was linked (in a later analysis) to a missense DCLRE1C variant. Later analysis suggested most CMV-associated TCR beta chains were HLA-restricted. In most subjects, TCR beta sequences reportedly gave accurate predictions of HLA-A and HLA-B alleles. Common viral pathogens were later found to be apparently linked to several of the most significant clusters.

With 60 Vbeta and 13 Jbeta primers, the PCR was carried out. The method was immunoSEQ multiplex PCR; TCRdb's version includes in-frame clones alone and lacks a portion of them. The sample carries under 150,000 clones, 80% recorded once. To note about this clone: Its antigen is not known.

This CDR3 has 13 residues. V was cut by 3 bases and J by 13 bases, with 18 bases left in between. Looked up from germline, CDR1 is LNHNV and CDR2 is YYDKDF (reference sequence). This clonotype originated in a man aged 30 to 45 in good health and CMV-seronegative. The sample comprised PBMCs. This rearrangement joins TRBV15 to TRBJ1-1; D is unresolved. As DNA, the CDR3 is TGTGCCACCAGCAGGGGAGGCCGGGTTGATTGTTTCTTT. It yields the protein CATSRGGRVDCFF.